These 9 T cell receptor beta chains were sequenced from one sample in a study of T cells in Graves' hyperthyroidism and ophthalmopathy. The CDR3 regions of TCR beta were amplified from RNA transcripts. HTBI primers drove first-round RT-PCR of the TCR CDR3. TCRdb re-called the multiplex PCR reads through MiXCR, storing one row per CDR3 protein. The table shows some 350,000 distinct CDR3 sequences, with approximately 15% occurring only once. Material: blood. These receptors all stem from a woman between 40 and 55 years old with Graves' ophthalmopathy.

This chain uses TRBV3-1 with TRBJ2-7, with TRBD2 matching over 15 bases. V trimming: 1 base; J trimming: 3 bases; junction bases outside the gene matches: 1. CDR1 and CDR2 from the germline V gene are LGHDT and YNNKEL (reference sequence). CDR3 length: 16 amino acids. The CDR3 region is CASSQGTSGGGYEQYF. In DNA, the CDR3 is TGTGCCAGCAGCCAAGGGACTAGCGGGGGGGGCTACGAGCAGTACTTC.

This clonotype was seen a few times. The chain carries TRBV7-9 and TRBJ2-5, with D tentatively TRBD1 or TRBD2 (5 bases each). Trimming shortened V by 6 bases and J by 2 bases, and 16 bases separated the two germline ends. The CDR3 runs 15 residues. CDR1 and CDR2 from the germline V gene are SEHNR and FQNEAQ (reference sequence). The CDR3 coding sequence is TGTGCCAGCAGACAAACGGGAACAGGACAAGAGACCCAGTACTTC. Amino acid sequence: CASRQTGTGQETQYF.

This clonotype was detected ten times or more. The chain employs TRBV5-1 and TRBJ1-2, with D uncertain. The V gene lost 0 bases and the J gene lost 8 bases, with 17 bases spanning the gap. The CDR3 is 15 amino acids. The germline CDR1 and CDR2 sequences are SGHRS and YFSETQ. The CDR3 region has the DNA TGCGCCAGCAGCTTGGGTGCAGAACGACCTGGGGGCTACACCTTC. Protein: CASSLGAERPGGYTF.

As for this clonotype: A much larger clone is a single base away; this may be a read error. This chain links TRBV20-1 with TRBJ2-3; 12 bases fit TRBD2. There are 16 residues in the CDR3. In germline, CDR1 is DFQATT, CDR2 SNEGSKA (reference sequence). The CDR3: CSAGDELAGGLVTQYF. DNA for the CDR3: TGCAGTGCTGGAGATGAGCTAGCGGGGGGGCTAGTTACGCAGTATTTT.

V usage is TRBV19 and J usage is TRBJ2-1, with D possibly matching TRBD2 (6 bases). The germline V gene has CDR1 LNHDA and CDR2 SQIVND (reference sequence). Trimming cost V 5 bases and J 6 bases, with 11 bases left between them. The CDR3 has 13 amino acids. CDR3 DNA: TGTGCCAGTAGTTGGGGGGTCGGCAATGAGCAGTTCTTC. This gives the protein CASSWGVGNEQFF. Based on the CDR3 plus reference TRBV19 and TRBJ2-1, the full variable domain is DGGITQSPKYLFRKEGQNVTLSCEQNLNHDAMYWYRQDPGQGLRLIYYSQIVNDFQKGDIAEGYSVSREKKESFPLTVTSAQKNPTAFYLCASSWGVGNEQFFGPGTRLTVL.

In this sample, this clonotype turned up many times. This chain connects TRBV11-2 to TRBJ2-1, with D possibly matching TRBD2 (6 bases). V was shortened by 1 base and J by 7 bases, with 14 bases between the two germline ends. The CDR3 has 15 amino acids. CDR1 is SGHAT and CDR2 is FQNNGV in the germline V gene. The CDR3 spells CASSLAAGTGNEQFF. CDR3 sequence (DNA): TGTGCCAGCAGCTTAGCCGCCGGGACTGGAAATGAGCAGTTCTTC.

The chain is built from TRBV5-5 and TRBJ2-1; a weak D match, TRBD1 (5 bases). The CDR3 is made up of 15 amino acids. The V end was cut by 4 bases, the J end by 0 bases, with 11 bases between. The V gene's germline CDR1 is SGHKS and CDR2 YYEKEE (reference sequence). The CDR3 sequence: CASSDDSNSYNEQFF. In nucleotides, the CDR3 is TGTGCCAGCAGCGATGACAGCAACTCCTACAATGAGCAGTTCTTC. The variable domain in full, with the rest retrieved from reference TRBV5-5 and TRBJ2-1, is DAGVTQSPTHLIKTRGQQVTLRCSPISGHKSVSWYQQVLGQGPQFIFQYYEKEERGRGNFPDRFSARQFPNYSSELNVNALLLGDSALYLCASSDDSNSYNEQFFGPGTRLTVL.

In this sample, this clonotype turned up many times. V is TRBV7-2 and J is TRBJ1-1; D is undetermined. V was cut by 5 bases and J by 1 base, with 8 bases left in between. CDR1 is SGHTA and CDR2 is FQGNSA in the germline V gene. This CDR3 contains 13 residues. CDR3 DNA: TGTGCCAGCAGCCAACAAGAGAACACTGAAGCTTTCTTT. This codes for CASSQQENTEAFF.

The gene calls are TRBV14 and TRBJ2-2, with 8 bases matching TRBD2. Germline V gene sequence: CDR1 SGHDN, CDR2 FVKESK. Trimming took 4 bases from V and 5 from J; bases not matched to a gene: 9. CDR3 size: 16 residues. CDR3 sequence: CASSLRTSGGTGELFF. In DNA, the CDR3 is TGTGCCAGCAGCCTACGCACTAGCGGAGGGACCGGGGAGCTGTTTTTT.